This record concerns one T cell receptor beta chain sequence. Its antigen remains unidentified. TCR beta cDNA libraries included unique molecular identifiers. From the PCR reads, TCRdb called clonotypes with MiXCR, one entry per CDR3 protein. The repertoire has about 770,000 distinct CDR3 sequences, about half of them found once; the top ten carry roughly 4.5%. These data belong to a study of post-analysis software for immune sequencing data. Broader study findings: Normalized Chao1 diversity was significantly lower in multiple sclerosis patients than in controls. By F measure, samples from a shared preparation batch strongly co-clustered. When patients were compared with controls, about 5 TRBV segments were more frequent, TRBV5-6, TRBV5-1 and TRBV20-1 among them.

Trimming shortened V by 5 bases and J by 4 bases, and 12 bases separated the two germline ends. Germline-derived CDR1 and CDR2 are SGHTA and FQGNSA. This CDR3 has 13 residues. The chain carries TRBV7-2 and TRBJ2-7, with D maybe TRBD2 (6 bases). The receptor was derived from a girl under 18 with multiple sclerosis. Sequencing was carried out using blood. Here the CDR3 reads CASSHERGYEQYF. The CDR3 nucleotides read TGTGCCAGCAGCCACGAACGGGGGTACGAGCAGTACTTC.